The rows below give T cell receptor beta chains drawn from one sample of a study of cytomegalovirus exposure and HLA in healthy donors. Sequenced by immunoSEQ multiplex PCR; TCRdb stores in-frame clones only, minus some. This table holds 100,000 or so clones, approximately 11% found once. Sequencing was carried out using PBMCs. The source of these receptors is a middle-aged man in good health and CMV-seropositive. CDR3s include the opening cysteine and the closing phenylalanine or tryptophan. A D gene is named only where the DNA matches it firmly. The size entry is marked missing in some rows and otherwise reads once, few, many or a size class.

TRBD2	TRBV18	16	TRBJ2-7	-	TGTGCCAGCTCACCACAACTAGCGGGAGGACCCTACGAGCAGTACTTC	CASSPQLAGGPYEQYF
-	TRBV27	13	TRBJ1-2	-	TGTGCCAGCAGAAGTCAGGGGTCTAATGGCTACACCTTC	CASRSQGSNGYTF
-	TRBV2	15	TRBJ2-7	-	TGTGCCAGCAGATCCTCCGGGACAGCGGGCTACGAGCAGTACTTC	CASRSSGTAGYEQYF
TRBD2	TRBV28	15	TRBJ2-1	few	TGTGCCAGCAACATGCCGGGACTAGCGACGAATGAGCAGTTCTTC	CASNMPGLATNEQFF
-	TRBV27	14	TRBJ1-4	few	TGTGCCAGCAGTTTGAACGGACAGCGTGAAAAACTGTTTTTT	CASSLNGQREKLFF
TRBD2	TRBV11-3	13	TRBJ2-5	-	TGTGCCAGCAGTAGCGGGACCCGGGAGACCCAGTACTTC	CASSSGTRETQYF
TRBD2	TRBV18	16	TRBJ2-5	-	TGTGCCAGCTCACTGCGGGAGGAAGGAGCGCAAGAGACCCAGTACTTC	CASSLREEGAQETQYF
TRBD1	TRBV27	14	TRBJ1-5	few	TGTGCCAGCGGCCACAGGGGGGGGAATCAGCCCCAGCATTTT	CASGHRGGNQPQHF
-	TRBV19	14	TRBJ2-5	-	TGTGCCACCCGCCGGGGGACTTTCCAAGAGACCCAGTACTTC	CATRRGTFQETQYF
TRBD2	TRBV28	15	TRBJ2-7	-	TGTGCCAGCAGTTTACCACTAGCGGCTACCTACGAGCAGTACTTC	CASSLPLAATYEQYF
-	TRBV30	13	TRBJ2-2	-	TGTGCCTGGAGTGTAATCCGTACCGGGGAGCTGTTTTTT	CAWSVIRTGELFF
TRBD2	TRBV5-1	17	TRBJ2-1	-	TGCGCCAGCAGGGGGGGGGTGGGGGGGGAGCCCTACAATGAGCAGTTCTTC	CASRGGVGGEPYNEQFF
-	TRBV28	14	TRBJ1-4	-	TGTGCCAGCGCCGGGGGTGGATGGGGTGAAAAACTGTTTTTT	CASAGGGWGEKLFF
-	TRBV27	16	TRBJ1-2	-	TGTGCCAGCAGACCAGCTCTGGGGCTAGTGGACTATGGCTACACCTTC	CASRPALGLVDYGYTF